This is a list of T cell receptor beta chains from one sample in a study of cytomegalovirus exposure and HLA in healthy donors. Repertoires were generated with immunoSEQ multiplex PCR, while TCRdb's copy carries only in-frame clones and drops some. The table lists about 210,000 clones, roughly 80% of them singletons. The sequenced sample was PBMCs. The source of these receptors is a male donor in good health and CMV-seropositive. CDR3s include the opening cysteine and the closing phenylalanine or tryptophan. A D gene is named only where the DNA matches it firmly. Rows may omit the clone size; those that give it use once, few, many or a size class.

D: TRBD2; V: TRBV4-3; J: TRBJ2-2; size: many; CDR3: CASSQELRLAGVYGELFF; DNA: TGCGCCAGCAGCCAAGAGTTGAGACTAGCGGGAGTTTACGGGGAGCTGTTTTTT
D: TRBD1; V: TRBV29-1; J: TRBJ1-2; size: NA; CDR3: CSVSSTGGNYGYTF; DNA: TGCAGCGTCTCTTCGACAGGGGGTAACTATGGCTACACCTTC
D: NA; V: TRBV21-1; J: TRBJ2-5; size: NA; CDR3: CASSKGVAQETQYF; DNA: TGTGCCAGCAGCAAAGGGGTAGCCCAAGAGACCCAGTACTTC
D: NA; V: TRBV18; J: TRBJ2-7; size: NA; CDR3: CASSPGTLSSYEQYF; DNA: TGTGCCAGCTCACCCGGGACTTTGAGCTCCTACGAGCAGTACTTC
D: NA; V: TRBV7-9; J: TRBJ1-2; size: few; CDR3: CASSFRAYGYTF; DNA: TGTGCCAGCAGCTTCCGAGCCTACGGCTACACCTTC
D: TRBD2; V: TRBV9; J: TRBJ2-5; size: NA; CDR3: CASSQAGGSQETQYF; DNA: TGTGCCAGCAGCCAAGCGGGGGGATCCCAAGAGACCCAGTACTTC
D: NA; V: TRBV7-6; J: TRBJ2-2; size: NA; CDR3: CASSLEPWGGHLGELFF; DNA: TGTGCCAGCAGCTTAGAACCTTGGGGGGGCCACCTCGGGGAGCTGTTTTTT
D: TRBD1; V: TRBV15; J: TRBJ1-1; size: NA; CDR3: CATSRGIRDRAQDTEAFF; DNA: TGTGCCACCAGCAGAGGCATCCGGGACAGGGCCCAGGACACTGAAGCTTTCTTT
D: NA; V: TRBV30; J: TRBJ2-2; size: NA; CDR3: CAWRTFDTGELFF; DNA: TGTGCCTGGAGGACATTTGACACCGGGGAGCTGTTTTTT
D: TRBD2; V: TRBV9; J: TRBJ2-3; size: NA; CDR3: CASSVGLAGGLTDTQYF; DNA: TGTGCCAGCAGCGTAGGGTTAGCGGGGGGCCTCACAGATACGCAGTATTTT
D: TRBD1; V: TRBV11-2; J: TRBJ1-2; size: NA; CDR3: CASSSMTGLWSYGYTF; DNA: TGTGCCAGCAGCTCGATGACAGGGTTATGGTCCTATGGCTACACCTTC
D: TRBD1; V: TRBV25-1; J: TRBJ1-2; size: NA; CDR3: CASSNTGARTF; DNA: TGTGCCAGCAGTAATACAGGGGCGCGCACCTTC
D: NA; V: TRBV4-1; J: TRBJ1-2; size: NA; CDR3: CASSRRTDYGYTF; DNA: TGCGCCAGCAGCCGGAGGACGGACTATGGCTACACCTTC
D: TRBD1; V: TRBV7-3; J: TRBJ1-1; size: NA; CDR3: CASSLLPGQGAMRTEAFF; DNA: TGTGCCAGCAGCCTACTCCCGGGACAGGGGGCAATGCGGACTGAAGCTTTCTTT
D: NA; V: TRBV28; J: TRBJ1-2; size: NA; CDR3: CASSLKRGDYGYTF; DNA: TGTGCCAGCAGTTTAAAGCGGGGGGACTATGGCTACACCTTC
D: TRBD1; V: TRBV2; J: TRBJ1-4; size: NA; CDR3: CASKGTGFTNEKLFF; DNA: TGTGCCAGCAAAGGGACAGGGTTCACTAATGAAAAACTGTTTTTT
D: TRBD1; V: TRBV27; J: TRBJ2-7; size: NA; CDR3: CASSFDRDVYEQYF; DNA: TGTGCCAGCAGTTTCGACAGGGATGTCTACGAGCAGTACTTC
D: NA; V: TRBV6-6; J: TRBJ1-1; size: NA; CDR3: CASSPRGPNTEAFF; DNA: TGTGCCAGCAGTCCCAGGGGCCCTAACACTGAAGCTTTCTTT
D: TRBD1; V: TRBV6-1; J: TRBJ1-2; size: NA; CDR3: CASMRTGGENYGYTF; DNA: TGTGCCAGCATGAGGACAGGGGGCGAAAACTATGGCTACACCTTC
D: TRBD2; V: TRBV2; J: TRBJ2-7; size: NA; CDR3: CASRGAGGQVEQYF; DNA: TGTGCCAGCAGGGGGGCGGGAGGGCAAGTCGAGCAGTACTTC
D: TRBD1; V: TRBV7-2; J: TRBJ1-4; size: NA; CDR3: CASSSGQLATNEKLFF; DNA: TGTGCCAGCAGCTCGGGACAGCTTGCAACTAATGAAAAACTGTTTTTT
D: TRBD2; V: TRBV30; J: TRBJ2-3; size: NA; CDR3: CAWSALAVPPDTQYF; DNA: TGTGCCTGGAGTGCCCTAGCGGTACCACCGGATACGCAGTATTTT
D: NA; V: TRBV6-5; J: TRBJ1-5; size: once; CDR3: CASSEQGRDQPQHF; DNA: TGTGCCAGCAGTGAGCAGGGGCGCGATCAGCCCCAGCATTTT
D: TRBD1; V: TRBV2; J: TRBJ1-2; size: NA; CDR3: CASSDQGGTYGYTF; DNA: TGTGCCAGCAGTGATCAGGGGGGCACCTATGGCTACACCTTC
D: NA; V: TRBV30; J: TRBJ1-4; size: NA; CDR3: CAWSSGTGAKLFF; DNA: TGTGCCTGGAGTTCCGGGACTGGGGCAAAACTGTTTTTT
D: NA; V: TRBV9; J: TRBJ2-2; size: NA; CDR3: CASSRTANTGELFF; DNA: TGTGCCAGCAGCCGGACTGCGAACACCGGGGAGCTGTTTTTT
D: NA; V: TRBV5-1; J: TRBJ1-1; size: few; CDR3: CASSFNRNTEAFF; DNA: TGCGCCAGCAGCTTTAATCGTAACACTGAAGCTTTCTTT
D: TRBD1; V: TRBV18; J: TRBJ2-1; size: once; CDR3: CASSPGQTTSEQFF; DNA: TGTGCCAGCTCACCGGGACAGACCACCTCTGAGCAGTTCTTC
D: TRBD2; V: TRBV2; J: TRBJ2-7; size: NA; CDR3: CASSGYGGRGEQYF; DNA: TGTGCCAGCAGTGGGTACGGCGGGAGGGGCGAGCAGTACTTC